These T cell receptor beta chains were read from a single sample in a study of Ad26.COV2.S vaccination and SARS-CoV-2 variants. This table comes from immunoSEQ multiplex PCR, and its TCRdb copy is limited to in-frame clones, with some not included. Of hundreds of thousands of clones in the sample, approximately 90% are singletons; the top ten hold 10% to 15%. Source: peripheral blood, taken in a trial of Ad26.COV2.S vaccine versus placebo. These receptors were obtained from a person aged 18-65 years who received the Ad26.COV2.S COVID-19 vaccine or a placebo. CDR3s include the opening cysteine and the closing phenylalanine or tryptophan. The D gene is left open where the match is weak. Some rows have no size entry. The others give once, few or many, or a class for an expanded clone.

j_gene: TRBJ2-1
v_gene: TRBV7-9
d_gene: TRBD2
abundance: -
CDR3aa: CASSLARASGSYNEQFF
CDR3nt: TGTGCCAGCAGCTTAGCGCGAGCTAGCGGGAGTTACAATGAGCAGTTCTTC

j_gene: TRBJ2-5
v_gene: TRBV25-1
d_gene: -
abundance: -
CDR3aa: CASSTRSGLKTQYF
CDR3nt: TGTGCCAGCAGTACCCGGTCAGGGCTTAAGACCCAGTACTTC

j_gene: TRBJ1-2
v_gene: TRBV5-1
d_gene: -
abundance: -
CDR3aa: CASSLDASPFDSYTF
CDR3nt: TGCGCCAGCAGCTTGGACGCCAGTCCATTTGATAGCTACACCTTC

j_gene: TRBJ1-4
v_gene: TRBV28
d_gene: TRBD1
abundance: -
CDR3aa: CASSFSGQGDINEKLFF
CDR3nt: TGTGCCAGCAGTTTCTCGGGACAGGGGGACATTAATGAAAAACTGTTTTTT

j_gene: TRBJ2-7
v_gene: TRBV7-2
d_gene: TRBD2
abundance: -
CDR3aa: CASRSSGTSGYEQYF
CDR3nt: TGTGCCAGCAGGTCGTCCGGGACTAGCGGCTACGAGCAGTACTTC

j_gene: TRBJ2-5
v_gene: TRBV24-1
d_gene: -
abundance: -
CDR3aa: CATSRPGTEETQYF
CDR3nt: TGTGCCACCAGTAGGCCGGGGACTGAAGAGACCCAGTACTTC

j_gene: TRBJ2-7
v_gene: TRBV11-2
d_gene: TRBD1
abundance: -
CDR3aa: CASSLNREQTGAYDF
CDR3nt: TGTGCCAGCAGCTTAAATCGGGAACAAACAGGGGCCTACGACTTC

j_gene: TRBJ2-1
v_gene: TRBV12-3/TRBV12-4
d_gene: -
abundance: -
CDR3aa: CASSGRFNEQFF
CDR3nt: TGTGCCAGCAGTGGCCGGTTCAATGAGCAGTTCTTC

j_gene: TRBJ2-5
v_gene: TRBV5-1
d_gene: -
abundance: -
CDR3aa: CASSRLGVQPQETQYF
CDR3nt: TGCGCCAGCAGCCGTCTCGGGGTTCAACCCCAAGAGACCCAGTACTTC

j_gene: TRBJ2-1
v_gene: TRBV24-1
d_gene: TRBD1
abundance: -
CDR3aa: CATSDGRTGLRDEQFF
CDR3nt: TGTGCCACCAGTGATGGTCGGACAGGGTTAAGGGATGAGCAGTTCTTC

j_gene: TRBJ2-7
v_gene: TRBV29-1
d_gene: TRBD1
abundance: -
CDR3aa: CSVVEMGQQTSYEQYF
CDR3nt: TGCAGCGTCGTAGAAATGGGACAGCAAACCTCCTACGAGCAGTACTTC

j_gene: TRBJ1-1
v_gene: TRBV12-3/TRBV12-4
d_gene: -
abundance: -
CDR3aa: CASSYIRAEAFF
CDR3nt: TGTGCCAGCAGTTATATAAGGGCTGAAGCTTTCTTT

j_gene: TRBJ2-7
v_gene: TRBV11-1
d_gene: TRBD2
abundance: -
CDR3aa: CASSVSGASYEQYF
CDR3nt: TGTGCCAGCAGCGTTAGCGGGGCCTCCTACGAGCAGTACTTC

j_gene: TRBJ1-1
v_gene: TRBV6-5
d_gene: TRBD1
abundance: once
CDR3aa: CATRDRGLTEAFF
CDR3nt: TGTGCCACCCGGGACAGGGGCTTGACTGAAGCTTTCTTT

j_gene: TRBJ2-1
v_gene: TRBV5-1
d_gene: -
abundance: -
CDR3aa: CASSLPARSYNEQFF
CDR3nt: TGCGCCAGCAGCTTGCCAGCGCGATCCTACAATGAGCAGTTCTTC

j_gene: TRBJ2-7
v_gene: TRBV6-2/TRBV6-3
d_gene: -
abundance: -
CDR3aa: CASSYSPTRPSSPYEQYF
CDR3nt: TGTGCCAGCAGTTACTCCCCCACGAGGCCTAGCAGCCCCTACGAGCAGTACTTC

j_gene: TRBJ1-6
v_gene: TRBV7-2
d_gene: -
abundance: few
CDR3aa: CASSLGGFTYNSPLHF
CDR3nt: TGTGCCAGCAGCTTAGGGGGTTTCACCTATAATTCACCCCTCCACTTT

j_gene: TRBJ2-3
v_gene: TRBV7-9
d_gene: -
abundance: -
CDR3aa: CASSQDTSLTDTQYF
CDR3nt: TGTGCCAGCAGCCAGGACACCAGCCTCACAGATACGCAGTATTTT

j_gene: TRBJ2-3
v_gene: TRBV6-5
d_gene: -
abundance: -
CDR3aa: CASSYSGADFDTQYF
CDR3nt: TGTGCCAGCAGTTACTCGGGCGCTGACTTCGATACGCAGTATTTT

j_gene: TRBJ1-2
v_gene: TRBV6-5
d_gene: -
abundance: -
CDR3aa: CASSYMDYGYTF
CDR3nt: TGTGCCAGCAGTTATATGGACTATGGCTACACCTTC

j_gene: TRBJ2-7
v_gene: TRBV30
d_gene: TRBD1
abundance: -
CDR3aa: CAWSVPGRGYEQYF
CDR3nt: TGTGCCTGGAGTGTACCGGGCAGGGGGTACGAGCAGTACTTC

j_gene: TRBJ2-3
v_gene: TRBV7-2
d_gene: -
abundance: once
CDR3aa: CASSFYTTDTQYF
CDR3nt: TGTGCCAGCAGCTTTTACACCACAGATACGCAGTATTTT

j_gene: TRBJ2-1
v_gene: TRBV29-1
d_gene: TRBD2
abundance: few
CDR3aa: CSVVGVAGHNEQFF
CDR3nt: TGCAGCGTTGTAGGTGTAGCGGGGCACAATGAGCAGTTCTTC

j_gene: TRBJ2-3
v_gene: TRBV30
d_gene: TRBD1
abundance: once
CDR3aa: CAWSVDRVGTDTQYF
CDR3nt: TGTGCCTGGAGTGTAGACAGGGTAGGGACAGATACGCAGTATTTT

j_gene: TRBJ1-2
v_gene: TRBV2
d_gene: -
abundance: -
CDR3aa: CASTTWTTNDYGYTF
CDR3nt: TGTGCCAGCACCACATGGACCACGAATGACTATGGCTACACCTTC

j_gene: TRBJ1-2
v_gene: TRBV6-4
d_gene: TRBD1
abundance: -
CDR3aa: CASSKTGGAYNYGYTF
CDR3nt: TGTGCCAGCAGTAAGACAGGGGGCGCTTATAACTATGGCTACACCTTC

j_gene: TRBJ1-6
v_gene: TRBV18
d_gene: -
abundance: -
CDR3aa: CASSPGMDSPLHF
CDR3nt: TGTGCCAGCTCACCAGGGATGGATTCACCCCTCCACTTT

j_gene: TRBJ2-7
v_gene: TRBV7-9
d_gene: TRBD1
abundance: -
CDR3aa: CASSLAGTGTNYEQYF
CDR3nt: TGTGCCAGCAGCTTGGCCGGGACAGGGACAAACTACGAGCAGTACTTC

j_gene: TRBJ2-5
v_gene: TRBV7-2
d_gene: TRBD2
abundance: -
CDR3aa: CASSLVRSSGRTQYF
CDR3nt: TGTGCCAGCAGCTTAGTTCGATCTAGCGGGCGGACCCAGTACTTC

j_gene: TRBJ1-1
v_gene: TRBV19
d_gene: TRBD1
abundance: -
CDR3aa: CASTEDRVNTEAFF
CDR3nt: TGTGCCAGTACCGAGGACAGGGTGAACACTGAAGCTTTCTTT

j_gene: TRBJ2-7
v_gene: TRBV3-1/TRBV3-2
d_gene: TRBD2
abundance: -
CDR3aa: CASSHTSGTSGRFNEQYF
CDR3nt: TGTGCCAGCAGCCATACTTCCGGGACTAGCGGGAGATTCAACGAGCAGTACTTC

j_gene: TRBJ1-3
v_gene: TRBV7-8
d_gene: -
abundance: few
CDR3aa: CASSLAAGGQGPGNTIYF
CDR3nt: TGTGCCAGCAGCTTAGCTGCGGGGGGGCAGGGCCCTGGAAACACCATATATTTT

j_gene: TRBJ2-7
v_gene: TRBV6-6
d_gene: -
abundance: -
CDR3aa: CASSRRAGGKTYEQYF
CDR3nt: TGTGCCAGCAGTCGACGGGCAGGGGGGAAGACCTACGAGCAGTACTTC

j_gene: TRBJ1-1
v_gene: TRBV4-1
d_gene: TRBD1
abundance: -
CDR3aa: CASSQEALTGRDTEAFF
CDR3nt: TGCGCCAGCAGCCAAGAAGCACTGACAGGGCGGGACACTGAAGCTTTCTTT

j_gene: TRBJ2-7
v_gene: TRBV19
d_gene: -
abundance: once
CDR3aa: CASSGLGSSYEQYF
CDR3nt: TGTGCCAGTAGTGGACTTGGGTCCTCCTACGAGCAGTACTTC

j_gene: TRBJ1-4
v_gene: TRBV18
d_gene: -
abundance: -
CDR3aa: CASSRREWDEKLFF
CDR3nt: TGTGCCAGCTCCCGACGGGAGTGGGATGAAAAACTGTTTTTT

j_gene: TRBJ2-5
v_gene: TRBV7-9
d_gene: -
abundance: -
CDR3aa: CASSLAGQGWTQYF
CDR3nt: TGTGCCAGCAGCTTAGCGGGGCAGGGATGGACCCAGTACTTC

j_gene: TRBJ2-5
v_gene: TRBV11-3
d_gene: TRBD2
abundance: once
CDR3aa: CASSLGAGNLVETQYF
CDR3nt: TGTGCCAGCAGCTTAGGAGCGGGAAATTTAGTAGAGACCCAGTACTTC

j_gene: TRBJ2-7
v_gene: TRBV5-4
d_gene: -
abundance: -
CDR3aa: CASSLSGPSYEQYF
CDR3nt: TGTGCCAGCAGCTTGAGTGGGCCTTCCTACGAGCAGTACTTC

j_gene: TRBJ2-7
v_gene: TRBV9
d_gene: TRBD1
abundance: -
CDR3aa: CASSVDLQGGYEQYF
CDR3nt: TGTGCCAGCAGCGTAGATCTACAGGGGGGATACGAGCAGTACTTC

j_gene: TRBJ1-2
v_gene: TRBV10-3
d_gene: -
abundance: -
CDR3aa: CAIRRGTIGDYGYTF
CDR3nt: TGTGCCATCAGGAGGGGGACAATAGGAGACTATGGCTACACCTTC

j_gene: TRBJ1-2
v_gene: TRBV27
d_gene: TRBD1
abundance: -
CDR3aa: CASSFGTAYGYTF
CDR3nt: TGTGCCAGCAGTTTCGGGACAGCCTATGGCTACACCTTC

j_gene: TRBJ2-7
v_gene: TRBV2
d_gene: TRBD2
abundance: -
CDR3aa: CASSGTSRHYEQYF
CDR3nt: TGTGCCAGCAGTGGGACTAGTAGACACTACGAGCAGTACTTC

j_gene: TRBJ1-2
v_gene: TRBV9
d_gene: -
abundance: -
CDR3aa: CASSVGTRRDYGYTF
CDR3nt: TGTGCCAGCAGCGTAGGGACCAGAAGAGACTATGGCTACACCTTC

j_gene: TRBJ1-5
v_gene: TRBV6-2/TRBV6-3
d_gene: -
abundance: -
CDR3aa: CASSTGTRNQPQHF
CDR3nt: TGTGCCAGCAGCACCGGGACAAGAAATCAGCCCCAGCATTTT

j_gene: TRBJ2-7
v_gene: TRBV7-2
d_gene: TRBD2
abundance: -
CDR3aa: CASSSAGTSGTSSYEQYF
CDR3nt: TGTGCCAGCAGCTCAGCTGGGACTAGCGGGACCTCCTCCTACGAGCAGTACTTC

j_gene: TRBJ2-7
v_gene: TRBV7-2
d_gene: TRBD1
abundance: -
CDR3aa: CASSPRTGRSSYEQYF
CDR3nt: TGTGCCAGCAGCCCCCGGACAGGGAGGAGCTCCTACGAGCAGTACTTC

j_gene: TRBJ2-7
v_gene: TRBV5-6
d_gene: TRBD1
abundance: -
CDR3aa: CASSTTGTGNYEQYF
CDR3nt: TGTGCCAGCAGCACGACCGGGACAGGGAACTACGAGCAGTACTTC

j_gene: TRBJ2-3
v_gene: TRBV11-2
d_gene: -
abundance: -
CDR3aa: CASSLNSNRDTQYF
CDR3nt: TGTGCCAGCAGCTTAAACTCCAATCGAGATACGCAGTATTTT

j_gene: TRBJ2-7
v_gene: TRBV28
d_gene: TRBD1
abundance: -
CDR3aa: CASSTGQGGHEQYF
CDR3nt: TGTGCCAGCAGTACAGGACAGGGTGGACACGAGCAGTACTTC

j_gene: TRBJ2-3
v_gene: TRBV11-1
d_gene: -
abundance: -
CDR3aa: CASSFRRDPELDTQYF
CDR3nt: TGTGCCAGCAGCTTCCGGCGGGACCCTGAGTTAGATACGCAGTATTTT